The source of this T cell receptor beta chain is a study of blood T cell repertoires in COVID-19. Overall study context: Donors in the United States, Italy and Spain gave samples during acute or convalescent COVID-19. PBMCs, B-cell-depleted T cells, or T cells provided the cDNA or gDNA that made up the material.

Per the original data handling: By means of reference gene primer amplification, nucleated cell counts were estimated. The repertoire was sequenced with immunoSEQ multiplex PCR; TCRdb's copy has only in-frame clones and lacks some. Clonal size and the V and J genes are those of that table, whereas D and trimming came from the DNA. The sample carries 95,000 to 120,000 clones, around 81% recorded once. The germline V gene encodes CDR1 MDHEN and CDR2 SYDVKM. V trimming: 6 bases; J trimming: 6 bases; junction bases outside the gene matches: 6. The CDR3 is 15 amino acids. The receptor was derived from a woman between 65 and 79 years old with acute or convalescent COVID-19. This sequence joins TRBV28 and TRBJ2-2, with TRBD2 matching over 11 bases. Material: peripheral blood. The CDR3 reads CASRTGTSGPGELFF. In DNA form, the CDR3 reads TGTGCCAGCAGGACCGGGACTAGCGGACCCGGGGAGCTGTTTTTT.